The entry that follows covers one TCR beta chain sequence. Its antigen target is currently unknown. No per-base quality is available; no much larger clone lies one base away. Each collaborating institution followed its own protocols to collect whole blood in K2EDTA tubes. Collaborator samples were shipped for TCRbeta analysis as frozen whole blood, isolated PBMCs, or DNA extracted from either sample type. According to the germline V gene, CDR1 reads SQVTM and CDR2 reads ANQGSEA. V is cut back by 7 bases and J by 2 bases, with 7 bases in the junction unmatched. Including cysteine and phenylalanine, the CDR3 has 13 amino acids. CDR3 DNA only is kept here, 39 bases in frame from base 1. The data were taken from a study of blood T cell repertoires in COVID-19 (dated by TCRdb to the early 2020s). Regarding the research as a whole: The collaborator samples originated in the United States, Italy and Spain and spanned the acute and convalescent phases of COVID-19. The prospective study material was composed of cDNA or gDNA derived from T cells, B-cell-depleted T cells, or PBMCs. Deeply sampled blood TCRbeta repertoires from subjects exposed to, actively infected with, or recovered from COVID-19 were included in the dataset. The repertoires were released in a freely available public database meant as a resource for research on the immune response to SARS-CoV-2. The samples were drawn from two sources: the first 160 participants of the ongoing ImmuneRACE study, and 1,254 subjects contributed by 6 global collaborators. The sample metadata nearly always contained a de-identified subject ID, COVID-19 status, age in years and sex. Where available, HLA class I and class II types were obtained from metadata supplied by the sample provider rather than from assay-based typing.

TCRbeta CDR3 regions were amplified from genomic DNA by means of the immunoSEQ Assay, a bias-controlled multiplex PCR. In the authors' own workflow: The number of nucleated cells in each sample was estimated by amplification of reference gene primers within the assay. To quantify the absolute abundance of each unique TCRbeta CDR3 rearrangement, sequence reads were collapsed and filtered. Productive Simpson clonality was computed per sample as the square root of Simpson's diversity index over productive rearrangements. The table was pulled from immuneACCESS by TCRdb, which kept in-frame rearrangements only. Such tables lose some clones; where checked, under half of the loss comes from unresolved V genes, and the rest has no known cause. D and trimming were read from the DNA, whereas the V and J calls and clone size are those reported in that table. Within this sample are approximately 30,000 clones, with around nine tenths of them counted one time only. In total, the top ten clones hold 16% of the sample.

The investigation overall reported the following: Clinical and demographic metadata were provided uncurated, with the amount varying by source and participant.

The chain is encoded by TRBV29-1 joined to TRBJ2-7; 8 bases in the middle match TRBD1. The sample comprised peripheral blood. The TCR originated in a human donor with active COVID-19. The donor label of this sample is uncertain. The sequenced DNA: TGCAGCGGGCAGGACAGGGCAACCTACGAGCAGTACTTC. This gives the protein CSGQDRATYEQYF.